Reported below is one TCR beta chain. Its antigen is still unknown. The data derive from a study of CD4+ T cells in melanoma. Only in-frame clones appear in the TCRdb table, and some are missing; sequencing was by immunoSEQ multiplex PCR. The sample records about 21,000 clones, around four fifths being singletons. The V and J ends lost 10 bases and 6 bases, in that order; junction bases with no gene match: 15. CDR3 length: 15 amino acids. Germline V gene lookup returns CDR1 SGHNT and CDR2 YYREEE (reference sequence). Whole-study findings and limits: CD8+ T cell, macrophage and B cell function reportedly correlated with neoantigen-specific CD4+ T cells. Diverse differentiation states were reported for melanoma neoantigen-specific CD4+ T cells.

The clonotype originates from a human donor with melanoma. The chain combines TRBV5-4 with TRBJ2-2, with 7 bases identical to TRBD2. This chain's CDR3 is CAVPMAGVGAGELFF. The CDR3 DNA reads TGTGCCGTCCCGATGGCGGGGGTCGGTGCCGGGGAGCTGTTTTTT.